This T cell receptor (beta chain) was sequenced for a study of T cells in Graves' hyperthyroidism and ophthalmopathy. Patients between 18 and 65 years old had hyperthyroidism, newly diagnosed and lasting under 2 months. Lactation, pregnancy, other autoimmune disease or uncontrolled infection excluded patients. Using RNA transcripts as the source, TCR beta CDR3 regions were amplified. In the first-round RT-PCR of the TCR CDR3, the HTBI primer set was used. TCRdb re-analysed the multiplex PCR reads in MiXCR, keeping a single row per CDR3 protein. The sample includes hundreds of thousands of distinct CDR3 sequences, around 19% seen only once; the top ten take over 15%. V lost 0 bases to trimming and J lost 4 bases; unmatched junction nucleotides: 8. This CDR3 contains 17 residues. The V gene's germline CDR1 is MGHRA and CDR2 YSYEKL.

This TCR was recovered from a woman in her forties or fifties with Graves' hyperthyroidism that later progressed to Graves' ophthalmopathy. The V gene is TRBV4-1, the J gene TRBJ2-2, with 7 bases identical to TRBD1. The material sequenced was blood. CDR3 protein: CASSQDSNRGSTGELFF. The CDR3 DNA reads as TGCGCCAGCAGCCAAGATTCCAACAGGGGTAGCACCGGGGAGCTGTTTTTT.